The 9 T cell receptor beta chains below all came from one sample that was sequenced in a study of Ad26.COV2.S vaccination and SARS-CoV-2 variants. Indicated treatment: some 20 received Ad26.COV2.S at low or high dose, single or two shots; about five received placebo; per-sample allocation not given. Samples were taken on day 63 after the first vaccine or placebo injection. The data were produced by immunoSEQ multiplex PCR, yet TCRdb's version contains in-frame clones alone and is incomplete. The data show around 450,000 clones, 85% to 90% seen once. The material was peripheral blood, obtained in a trial of Ad26.COV2.S vaccine versus placebo. All receptors derive from a person between 18 and 59 years old who received the Ad26.COV2.S COVID-19 vaccine or a placebo.

Turning to this clone: The identical CDR3 is also encoded by other nucleotide sequences in the sample. The chain is built from TRBV15 and TRBJ1-5; no reliable D call. With 0 bases removed from V and 0 bases from J, the gap between germline ends came to 3 bases. CDR1 and CDR2 from the germline V gene are LNHNV and YYDKDF (reference sequence). The CDR3 loop spans 14 amino acids. The CDR3 here is CATSRDYSNQPQHF. CDR3 sequence (DNA): TGTGCCACCAGCAGAGATTATAGCAATCAGCCCCAGCATTTT.

The rearrangement uses TRBV9 and TRBJ1-1; no clear D gene. Trimming removed 3 bases at V and 11 bases at J, with 14 bases between. This CDR3 is 12 amino acids long. In germline, CDR1 is SGDLS, CDR2 YYNGEE. The CDR3: CASSDNSSPAFF. Written as DNA, the CDR3 is TGTGCCAGCAGCGACAATTCTAGCCCGGCTTTCTTT.

The rearrangement links TRBV6-1 to TRBJ2-4; possibly TRBD2 for D (5 bases). V lost 2 bases and J lost 9, with 20 bases in between. Per germline, CDR1 MNHNS and CDR2 SASEGT. CDR3 length: 16 residues. The CDR3 bases are TGTGCCAGCAGTGAAATGGGAGCGGTCACTCGAGGCATTCAGTACTTC. Translation: CASSEMGAVTRGIQYF.

This sequence joins TRBV5-1 and TRBJ2-1, with 9 bases identical to TRBD1. The germline CDR1 and CDR2 sequences are SGHRS and YFSETQ. J lost 2 bases, V lost 3 bases, and 3 bases had no gene match. This CDR3 comprises 15 residues. This CDR3 is CASSWGQGPYNEQFF. CDR3 DNA sequence: TGCGCCAGCAGCTGGGGACAGGGCCCCTACAATGAGCAGTTCTTC.

The chain links TRBV9 to TRBJ2-5; D is undetermined. This CDR3 has 14 amino acids. The germline CDR1 and CDR2 sequences are SGDLS and YYNGEE. Trimming took off 1 base at V and 2 bases at J, with 9 bases between the two ends. The CDR3 bases are TGTGCCAGCAGCGTAAGTAGCATTCAAGAGACCCAGTACTTC. Translating gives CASSVSSIQETQYF.

The chain joins TRBV4-3 to TRBJ2-2; the D is unclear. Germline V lookup: CDR1 LGHNA, CDR2 YSLEER. The CDR3 consists of 14 residues. V shed 3 bases and J shed 1 base, with 6 bases lying between them. The CDR3 sequence is CASSHRENTGELFF. The CDR3 DNA reads TGCGCCAGCAGCCATAGGGAGAACACCGGGGAGCTGTTTTTT.

The gene calls are TRBV7-8 and TRBJ1-2; D gene ambiguous. V lost 5 bases to trimming and J lost 0 bases, with 16 bases between them. The CDR3 is 16 amino acids. CDR1 SGHVS and CDR2 FQNEAQ come from the germline V gene. CDR3 sequence (DNA): TGTGCCAGCAGCCCCCACGGCGCAGCGACTAACTATGGCTACACCTTC. Protein product: CASSPHGAATNYGYTF. The variable domain in full, completed from reference TRBV7-8 and TRBJ1-2, reads GAGVSQSPRYKVAKRGQDVALRCDPISGHVSLFWYQQALGQGPEFLTYFQNEAQLDKSGLPSDRFFAERPEGSVSTLKIQRTQQEDSAVYLCASSPHGAATNYGYTFGSGTRLTVV.

V and J are TRBV2 and TRBJ1-5; 7 bases are shared with TRBD1. Germline V gene data show CDR1 as SNHLY and CDR2 as FYNNEI. The V and J ends lost 3 bases and 7 bases, in that order; junction bases with no gene match: 6. This CDR3 is 14 amino acids long. The CDR3 DNA reads as TGTGCCAGCAGTGATGGGACAGAGGGCCAGCCCCAGCATTTT. Amino acid sequence: CASSDGTEGQPQHF.

This clone has a single count. The V gene is TRBV5-6, the J gene TRBJ2-4, with D possibly TRBD2 on 5 matching bases. The germline V gene encodes CDR1 SGHDT and CDR2 YYEEEE. CDR3 length equals 16 residues. Deletions cut 2 bases from V and 6 bases from J, with 18 bases between. The DNA of the CDR3 is TGTGCCAGCAGCTTCACAATCCTAGCAGATCTAAACATTCAGTACTTC. It is translated as CASSFTILADLNIQYF. Drawing the rest from reference TRBV5-6 and TRBJ2-4, the complete variable domain is DAGVTQSPTHLIKTRGQQVTLRCSPKSGHDTVSWYQQALGQGPQFIFQYYEEEERQRGNFPDRFSGHQFPNYSSELNVNALLLGDSALYLCASSFTILADLNIQYFGAGTRLSVL.